A selection of T cell receptor beta chains follows, all from one sample in a study of T cells in localized non-small cell lung cancer. Generated by immunoSEQ multiplex PCR, the TCRdb table keeps only in-frame clones and is missing some. The sample holds about 31,000 clones, roughly nine tenths seen once. The material sequenced was peripheral blood, taken before any cancer treatment. These receptors were obtained from a woman between 35 and 75 years old with stage I lung adenocarcinoma. Both conserved end residues are part of each CDR3. D genes are given only for firm matches. Clone size is given for some rows only: seen once, a few or many times, or a class if the clone is expanded.

d_gene: TRBD2
j_gene: TRBJ2-1
abundance: NA
v_gene: TRBV5-1
CDR3nt: TGCGCCAGCAGGTTAGACGCGGGGGGGCAATCTGAGCAGTTCTTC
CDR3aa: CASRLDAGGQSEQFF

d_gene: TRBD1
j_gene: TRBJ1-2
abundance: NA
v_gene: TRBV7-9
CDR3nt: TGTGCCAGCAGCATCGACAGGGAGTATGGCTACACCTTC
CDR3aa: CASSIDREYGYTF

d_gene: NA
j_gene: TRBJ1-4
abundance: NA
v_gene: TRBV18
CDR3nt: TGTGCCAGCTCACCACAAACTAATGAAAAACTGTTTTTT
CDR3aa: CASSPQTNEKLFF

d_gene: TRBD1
j_gene: TRBJ2-4
abundance: NA
v_gene: TRBV19
CDR3nt: TGTGCCAGTAGTATAGGACAGGGGGCCAAAAACATTCAGTACTTC
CDR3aa: CASSIGQGAKNIQYF

d_gene: NA
j_gene: TRBJ2-7
abundance: once
v_gene: TRBV29-1
CDR3nt: TGCAGCGTTGTGGGGAGCCAACGGGGATACGAGCAGTACTTC
CDR3aa: CSVVGSQRGYEQYF

d_gene: TRBD2
j_gene: TRBJ2-1
abundance: NA
v_gene: TRBV7-8
CDR3nt: TGTGCCAGCAGCTTAATCGGGAGGACCTACAATGAGCAGTTCTTC
CDR3aa: CASSLIGRTYNEQFF

d_gene: TRBD1
j_gene: TRBJ2-6
abundance: NA
v_gene: TRBV2
CDR3nt: TGTGCCAGCAGTGTGACAGGGGCCCGCTCTGGGGCCAACGTCCTGACTTTC
CDR3aa: CASSVTGARSGANVLTF

d_gene: NA
j_gene: TRBJ2-3
abundance: once
v_gene: TRBV9
CDR3nt: TGTGCCAGCAGCCCAGTCCACCTCCGGTCAGATACGCAGTATTTT
CDR3aa: CASSPVHLRSDTQYF

d_gene: TRBD2
j_gene: TRBJ2-3
abundance: NA
v_gene: TRBV28
CDR3nt: TGTGCCAGCAGTTTAATAGCGGGAGCGAATACGCAGTATTTT
CDR3aa: CASSLIAGANTQYF

d_gene: NA
j_gene: TRBJ2-5
abundance: NA
v_gene: TRBV7-2
CDR3nt: TGTGCCAGCAGCTTAGCGCCAGGGGAGGGATCAGAGACCCAGTACTTC
CDR3aa: CASSLAPGEGSETQYF

d_gene: NA
j_gene: TRBJ1-1
abundance: once
v_gene: TRBV5-1
CDR3nt: TGCGCCAGCAGCTTCGGGTCGAACACTGAAGCTTTCTTT
CDR3aa: CASSFGSNTEAFF

d_gene: NA
j_gene: TRBJ1-1
abundance: NA
v_gene: TRBV19
CDR3nt: TGTGCCAGTAGCCTCAACACTGAAGCTTTCTTT
CDR3aa: CASSLNTEAFF

d_gene: NA
j_gene: TRBJ1-5
abundance: NA
v_gene: TRBV7-9
CDR3nt: TGTGCCAGCACCTCGGGGCCGCTTAGCAATCAGCCCCAGCATTTT
CDR3aa: CASTSGPLSNQPQHF

d_gene: NA
j_gene: TRBJ2-3
abundance: NA
v_gene: TRBV25-1
CDR3nt: TGTGCCAGCAGTGATCGGGCGGGAAACACAGATACGCAGTATTTT
CDR3aa: CASSDRAGNTDTQYF

d_gene: NA
j_gene: TRBJ2-1
abundance: NA
v_gene: TRBV30
CDR3nt: TGTGCCTGGAGTTTGCCGGGACTCAGCTCCTACAATGAGCAGTTCTTC
CDR3aa: CAWSLPGLSSYNEQFF

d_gene: NA
j_gene: TRBJ2-4
abundance: NA
v_gene: TRBV28
CDR3nt: TGTGCCACCCGGGTAGGAGGGGCGAACATTCAGTACTTC
CDR3aa: CATRVGGANIQYF

d_gene: TRBD1
j_gene: TRBJ2-2
abundance: NA
v_gene: TRBV27
CDR3nt: TGTGCCAGCAGTCCTCGACAGGGGCCAGACACCGGGGAGCTGTTTTTT
CDR3aa: CASSPRQGPDTGELFF

d_gene: NA
j_gene: TRBJ1-3
abundance: NA
v_gene: TRBV11-2
CDR3nt: TGTGCCAGCAGCTTTAGCTTAGGGGGAAACACCATATATTTT
CDR3aa: CASSFSLGGNTIYF

d_gene: NA
j_gene: TRBJ2-3
abundance: NA
v_gene: TRBV5-5
CDR3nt: TGTGCCAGCAGCATATCCGTCGGGGGTCAAACAGATACGCAGTATTTT
CDR3aa: CASSISVGGQTDTQYF

d_gene: TRBD1
j_gene: TRBJ1-6
abundance: NA
v_gene: TRBV4-1
CDR3nt: TGCGCCAGCAGCACAGGGACAGGGGAGTCACCCCTCCACTTT
CDR3aa: CASSTGTGESPLHF

d_gene: NA
j_gene: TRBJ1-6
abundance: once
v_gene: TRBV28
CDR3nt: TGTGCCAGCAGTTTAGGGGCGGCGTGGGGCTCACCCCTCCACTTT
CDR3aa: CASSLGAAWGSPLHF

d_gene: NA
j_gene: TRBJ1-1
abundance: NA
v_gene: TRBV29-1
CDR3nt: TGCAGCGCTTATGAAGGGATCACTGAAGCTTTCTTT
CDR3aa: CSAYEGITEAFF

d_gene: NA
j_gene: TRBJ2-5
abundance: NA
v_gene: TRBV5-1
CDR3nt: TGCGCCAGCAGCCCGAGAACGGATTCGTACCAAGAGACCCAGTACTTC
CDR3aa: CASSPRTDSYQETQYF

d_gene: NA
j_gene: TRBJ2-1
abundance: NA
v_gene: TRBV5-6
CDR3nt: TGTGCCAGCAGCTTGTATGACAAATACAATGAGCAGTTCTTC
CDR3aa: CASSLYDKYNEQFF

d_gene: NA
j_gene: TRBJ2-7
abundance: NA
v_gene: TRBV7-9
CDR3nt: TGTGCCAGCAGCCCCGGGGGGCCATACGAGCAGTACTTC
CDR3aa: CASSPGGPYEQYF

d_gene: TRBD2
j_gene: TRBJ2-1
abundance: NA
v_gene: TRBV27
CDR3nt: TGTGCCAGCAGTCCCTTAGCGGGCCTATCGTACAATGAGCAGTTCTTC
CDR3aa: CASSPLAGLSYNEQFF

d_gene: TRBD2
j_gene: TRBJ2-3
abundance: NA
v_gene: TRBV7-2
CDR3nt: TGTGCCAGCAGCTTAGGGGGACTACTCACAGATACGCAGTATTTT
CDR3aa: CASSLGGLLTDTQYF

d_gene: NA
j_gene: TRBJ2-5
abundance: NA
v_gene: TRBV29-1
CDR3nt: TGCAGCGTTGAAGATGGGAAGACCCCTAAGACCCAGTACTTC
CDR3aa: CSVEDGKTPKTQYF

d_gene: NA
j_gene: TRBJ2-1
abundance: NA
v_gene: TRBV27
CDR3nt: TGTGCCAGCAGTCGACTCCAATCCTACAATGAGCAGTTCTTC
CDR3aa: CASSRLQSYNEQFF

d_gene: NA
j_gene: TRBJ1-4
abundance: NA
v_gene: TRBV14
CDR3nt: TGTGCCAGCAGCCAAGGGGCAGCTGAAAAACTGTTTTTT
CDR3aa: CASSQGAAEKLFF

d_gene: TRBD2
j_gene: TRBJ2-3
abundance: NA
v_gene: TRBV7-9
CDR3nt: TGTGCCAGCAGCTACGGGACTAGCGGGAGAGATACGCAGTATTTT
CDR3aa: CASSYGTSGRDTQYF